Each of the 17 T cell receptor beta chains below was sequenced from the same sample in a study of T cell responses to AZD1222 COVID-19 vaccine. Data came from immunoSEQ multiplex PCR; TCRdb stores just in-frame clones and leaves some out. In the table there are some 190,000 clones, 75% to 90% of which are singletons. The sequencing used peripheral blood, collected on day 0 of AZD1222 vaccination. The receptors here all came from an adult in good health.

This sequence joins TRBV3-1 (or the pseudogene TRBV3-2) and TRBJ2-3, with TRBD2 matching over 10 bases. V lost 8 bases, J lost 8 bases, and 10 bases stayed unmatched. The CDR3 is 14 residues long. Germline V gives CDR1 LGHDT, CDR2 YNNKEL (reference sequence). CDR3: CASEASGGIFTQYF. The CDR3 DNA reads as TGTGCCAGCGAGGCTAGCGGGGGTATATTTACGCAGTATTTT.

V is TRBV9 and J is TRBJ1-5; 8 positions match TRBD1. Germline CDR1 and CDR2: SGDLS and YYNGEE. V was clipped by 5 bases and J by 3 bases; unmatched bases: 7. The CDR3 has 15 residues. The CDR3, as DNA: TGTGCCAGCAGTCTGACAGGGGCCTCCAATCAGCCCCAGCATTTT. Protein sequence: CASSLTGASNQPQHF.

This clone was seen a handful of times. The chain is built from TRBV5-4 and TRBJ2-1; TRBD1 aligns across 8 bases. Germline-derived CDR1 and CDR2 are SGHNT and YYREEE (reference sequence). V trimming: 0 bases; J trimming: 5 bases; junction bases outside the gene matches: 4. This CDR3 contains 15 residues. CDR3 sequence: CASSLGTGWNNEQFF. The DNA for the CDR3 is TGTGCCAGCAGCTTGGGGACAGGGTGGAACAATGAGCAGTTCTTC.

V and J are TRBV27 and TRBJ2-7; no clear D gene. Between the trimmed V and J ends, which lost 1 base and 5 bases, there was a span of 12 bases. Germline V CDR1 and CDR2: MNHEY, SMNVEV (reference sequence). This CDR3 is 14 amino acids long. The CDR3 DNA reads as TGTGCCAGCAGTTTATATGACGGAATAAACGAGCAGTACTTC. It is translated as CASSLYDGINEQYF.

CDR3 nucleotides: TGTGCCAGCAGCCTTAGCGACTCTGGAAACACCATATATTTT. This translates into CASSLSDSGNTIYF. The chain recombines TRBV3-1 (or the pseudogene TRBV3-2) with TRBJ1-3; D gene uncertain. CDR1 is LGHDT, CDR2 YNNKEL, per germline (reference sequence). V was cut by 4 bases and J by 0 bases, with 7 bases left in between. The CDR3 is 14 amino acids.

The CDR3 DNA follows: TGTGCCAGCAGCTTAGATCCGGCTTCACCCCTCCACTTT. This gives the protein CASSLDPASPLHF. The chain uses TRBV11-2 and TRBJ1-6; D remains ambiguous. The CDR3 extends over 13 amino acids. Trimming pared 0 bases from V and 9 bases from J, leaving 6 bases between. Germline CDR1 is SGHAT and CDR2 is FQNNGV.

The chain employs TRBV2 and TRBJ2-2; D may be TRBD1 (6 bases). Trimming took 9 bases from V and 5 from J, leaving 10 bases between them. The CDR3 covers 12 residues. The V gene's germline CDR1 is SNHLY and CDR2 FYNNEI. The CDR3 protein is CASGQSTGELFF. CDR3 coding DNA: TGTGCCAGTGGACAGTCAACCGGGGAGCTGTTTTTT.

The CDR3 coding sequence is TGTGCCAGCAGCTTAAGTAGCAATCAGCCCCAGCATTTT. It translates to CASSLSSNQPQHF. The chain is built from TRBV13 and TRBJ1-5; D gene ambiguous. The CDR3 loop spans 13 amino acids. Germline V gene sequence: CDR1 PRHDT, CDR2 FYEKMQ (reference sequence). Trimming removed 2 bases from V and 0 bases from J, with 2 bases in between. Based on the CDR3 plus reference TRBV13 and TRBJ1-5, the full variable domain is AAGVIQSPRHLIKEKRETATLKCYPIPRHDTVYWYQQGPGQDPQFLISFYEKMQSDKGSIPDRFSAQQFSDYHSELNMSSLELGDSALYFCASSLSSNQPQHFGDGTRLSIL.

This clone has just a few counts. The chain employs TRBV7-2 and TRBJ1-2; 8 nucleotides align to TRBD1. CDR1 SGHTA and CDR2 FQGNSA come from the germline V gene. The V gene end was trimmed by 5 bases and the J gene end by 6 bases; junction bases not matched to a gene: 11. This CDR3 has 15 amino acids. The CDR3 coding sequence is TGTGCCAGCAGCCACCTAGACCAGGGGGCGGATGGCTACACCTTC. Its protein is CASSHLDQGADGYTF.

V usage is TRBV19 and J usage is TRBJ2-3; no firm D call. V shed 5 bases and J shed 2 bases, with 5 bases lying between them. Germline lookup yields CDR1 LNHDA and CDR2 SQIVND (reference sequence). The CDR3 sequence is 12 residues long. CDR3 region: CASSPNTDTQYF. CDR3 DNA sequence: TGTGCCAGTAGTCCAAACACAGATACGCAGTATTTT. The full variable domain, in which reference TRBV19 and TRBJ2-3 provide the parts outside the CDR3, is DGGITQSPKYLFRKEGQNVTLSCEQNLNHDAMYWYRQDPGQGLRLIYYSQIVNDFQKGDIAEGYSVSREKKESFPLTVTSAQKNPTAFYLCASSPNTDTQYFGPGTRLTVL.

The genes are TRBV5-8 and TRBJ2-1; D gene unclear. In germline, CDR1 is SGHTS, CDR2 YDEGEE. V shed 4 bases and J shed 0 bases, with 11 bases lying between them. The CDR3 has 15 residues. CDR3: CASSPDSSSYNEQFF. The CDR3 DNA follows: TGTGCCAGCAGCCCAGACTCGAGCTCCTACAATGAGCAGTTCTTC. Variable domain in full (rest from reference TRBV5-8 and TRBJ2-1): EAGVTQSPTHLIKTRGQQATLRCSPISGHTSVYWYQQALGLGLQFLLWYDEGEERNRGNFPPRFSGRQFPNYSSELNVNALELEDSALYLCASSPDSSSYNEQFFGPGTRLTVL.

This clone was recorded a few times. This rearrangement joins TRBV6-1 to TRBJ2-4, with TRBD2 as a possible D gene (5 bases). The germline gives CDR1 MNHNS, CDR2 SASEGT. Trimming took 1 base from V and 8 from J, leaving 12 bases between them. CDR3 length equals 14 residues. CDR3: CASSEVGAGDIQYF. The CDR3 region has the DNA TGTGCCAGCAGTGAAGTAGGTGCGGGTGACATTCAGTACTTC.

This chain's CDR3 is CASSQNYRANTEAFF. The CDR3 coding sequence is TGCGCCAGCAGCCAAAATTACAGGGCTAACACTGAAGCTTTCTTT. The chain recombines TRBV4-1 with TRBJ1-1, with D perhaps matching TRBD1 (6 bases). Trimming took off 2 bases at V and 2 bases at J, with 12 bases between the two ends. CDR1 and CDR2 from the germline V gene are MGHRA and YSYEKL. The CDR3 contains 15 residues.

This chain connects TRBV3-1 (or the pseudogene TRBV3-2) to TRBJ2-7, with TRBD1 as a possible D gene (5 bases). Germline CDR1 and CDR2: LGHDT and YNNKEL (reference sequence). The CDR3 has 14 amino acids. Trimming pared 4 bases from V and 2 bases from J, leaving 12 bases between. In DNA, the CDR3 is TGTGCCAGCAGCCCTCGGACGGACACCTACGAGCAGTACGTC. Translation: CASSPRTDTYEQYV.

The chain links TRBV5-6 to TRBJ2-6; the D call may be TRBD1 or TRBD2 (5 bases each). Trimming removed 2 bases from V and 0 bases from J, with 12 bases in between. The CDR3 runs to 17 residues. CDR1 and CDR2 (germline): SGHDT, YYEEEE. DNA of the CDR3: TGTGCCAGCAGCTTTGGGACCGCGCTCTCTGGGGCCAACGTCCTGACTTTC. This translates into CASSFGTALSGANVLTF.

This clone has only a few counts. The sample contains more than one DNA sequence encoding this CDR3. V and J are TRBV6-5 and TRBJ1-3; D perhaps matches TRBD1 (5 bases). Germline CDR1 and CDR2: MNHEY and SVGAGI. Trimming removed 3 bases at V and 1 base at J, with 7 bases between. The CDR3 is 14 residues long. The CDR3 spells CASSYGGSGNTIYF. CDR3 DNA: TGTGCCAGCAGTTATGGGGGGTCTGGAAACACCATATATTTT.

The chain couples TRBV4-1 to TRBJ2-3; the D call may be TRBD1 or TRBD2 (5 bases each). V was pared by 1 base and J by 4 bases, with 15 bases between. From germline, CDR1 is MGHRA and CDR2 YSYEKL. The CDR3 has 16 amino acids. The CDR3 sequence is CASSQARDPVADTQYF. DNA of the CDR3: TGCGCCAGCAGCCAAGCCCGGGACCCGGTAGCAGATACGCAGTATTTT.